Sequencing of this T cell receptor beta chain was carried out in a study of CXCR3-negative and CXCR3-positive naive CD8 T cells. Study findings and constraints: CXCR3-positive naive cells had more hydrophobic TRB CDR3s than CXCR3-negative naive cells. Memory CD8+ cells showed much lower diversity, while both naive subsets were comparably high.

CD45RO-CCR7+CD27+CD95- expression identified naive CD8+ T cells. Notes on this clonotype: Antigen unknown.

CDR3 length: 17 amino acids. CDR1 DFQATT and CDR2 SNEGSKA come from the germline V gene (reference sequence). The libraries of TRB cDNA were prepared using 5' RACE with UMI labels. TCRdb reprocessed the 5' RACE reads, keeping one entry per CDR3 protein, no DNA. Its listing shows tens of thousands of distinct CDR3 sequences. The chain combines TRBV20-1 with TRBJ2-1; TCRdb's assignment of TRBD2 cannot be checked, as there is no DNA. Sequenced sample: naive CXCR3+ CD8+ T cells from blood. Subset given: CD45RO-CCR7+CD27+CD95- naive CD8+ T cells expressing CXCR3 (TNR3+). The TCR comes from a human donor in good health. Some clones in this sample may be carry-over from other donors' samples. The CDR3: CSAEGPLISGIYNEQFF.